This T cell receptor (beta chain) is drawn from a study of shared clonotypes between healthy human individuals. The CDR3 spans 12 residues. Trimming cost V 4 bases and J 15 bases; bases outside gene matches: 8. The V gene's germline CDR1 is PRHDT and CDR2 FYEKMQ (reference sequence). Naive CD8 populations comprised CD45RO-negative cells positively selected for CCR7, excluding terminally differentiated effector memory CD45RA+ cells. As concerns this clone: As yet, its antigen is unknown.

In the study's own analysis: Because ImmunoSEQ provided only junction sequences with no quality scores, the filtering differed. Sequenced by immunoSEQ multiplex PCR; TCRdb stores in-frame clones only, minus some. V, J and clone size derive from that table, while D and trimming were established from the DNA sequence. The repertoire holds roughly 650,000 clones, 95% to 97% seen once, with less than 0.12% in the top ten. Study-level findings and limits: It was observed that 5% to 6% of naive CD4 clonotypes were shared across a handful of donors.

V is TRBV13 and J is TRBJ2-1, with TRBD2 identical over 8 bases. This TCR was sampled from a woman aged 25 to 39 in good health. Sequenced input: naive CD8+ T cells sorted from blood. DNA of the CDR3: TGTGCCAGCAGCTCCATAGCGGGAAATTGGTTCTTC. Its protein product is CASSSIAGNWFF. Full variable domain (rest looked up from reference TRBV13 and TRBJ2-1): AAGVIQSPRHLIKEKRETATLKCYPIPRHDTVYWYQQGPGQDPQFLISFYEKMQSDKGSIPDRFSAQQFSDYHSELNMSSLELGDSALYFCASSSIAGNWFFGPGTRLTVL.